This entry concerns a single TCR beta chain. The data originate from a study of T cell responses to AZD1222 COVID-19 vaccine. TCRdb's table, derived via immunoSEQ multiplex PCR, lists solely in-frame clones and lacks some. This table holds about 130,000 clones, around 84% found once. J was trimmed by 4 bases and V by 2 bases; bases with no gene match: 6. The CDR3 is 16 amino acids. The V gene's germline CDR1 is MDHEN and CDR2 SYDVKM. The clonotype was recovered from an adult in good health. The source was peripheral blood, collected on day 0 of AZD1222 vaccination. The chain carries TRBV28 and TRBJ1-3; TRBD1 agrees at 9 bases. CDR3 region: CASSLMRDRVGNTIYF. CDR3 sequence (DNA): TGTGCCAGCAGTTTAATGCGGGACAGGGTAGGAAACACCATATATTTT. Based on the CDR3 plus reference TRBV28 and TRBJ1-3, the full variable domain is DVKVTQSSRYLVKRTGEKVFLECVQDMDHENMFWYRQDPGLGLRLIYFSYDVKMKEKGDIPEGYSVSREKKERFSLILESASTNQTSMYLCASSLMRDRVGNTIYFGEGSWLTVV.